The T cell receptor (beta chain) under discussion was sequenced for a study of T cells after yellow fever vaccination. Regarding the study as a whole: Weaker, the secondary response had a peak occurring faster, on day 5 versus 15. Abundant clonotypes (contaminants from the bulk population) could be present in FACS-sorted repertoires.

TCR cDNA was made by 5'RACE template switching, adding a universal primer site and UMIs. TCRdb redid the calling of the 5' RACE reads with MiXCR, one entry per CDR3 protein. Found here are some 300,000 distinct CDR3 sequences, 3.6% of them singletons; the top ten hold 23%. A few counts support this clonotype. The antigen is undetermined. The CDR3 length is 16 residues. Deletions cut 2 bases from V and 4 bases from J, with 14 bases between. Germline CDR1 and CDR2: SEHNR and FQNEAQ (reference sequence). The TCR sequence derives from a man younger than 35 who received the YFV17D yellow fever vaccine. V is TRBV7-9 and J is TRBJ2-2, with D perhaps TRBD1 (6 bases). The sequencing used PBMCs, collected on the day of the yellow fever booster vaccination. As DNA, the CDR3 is TGTGCCAGCAGCTTATCAGGGGTACTTAGCACCGGGGAGCTGTTTTTT. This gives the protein CASSLSGVLSTGELFF.